These 16 T cell receptor beta chains originate from one sample sequenced in a study of T cell repertoires in Merkel cell carcinoma. Only in-frame clones appear in the TCRdb table, and some are missing; sequencing was by immunoSEQ multiplex PCR. The sample includes fewer than 15,000 clones, roughly 72% of them seen just once. Sequenced material: tumor tissue. The receptor set was obtained from an adult with Merkel cell carcinoma.

The V and J genes are TRBV5-5 and TRBJ2-7, with TRBD2 as a possible D gene (6 bases). The germline V and J ends were trimmed by 4 bases and 2 bases, with 13 bases remaining between them. CDR1 is SGHKS and CDR2 is YYEKEE in the germline V gene (reference sequence). The CDR3 consists of 14 residues. CDR3 DNA sequence: TGTGCCAGCAGCCTCGGGACTGGAGCCTACGAGCAGTACTTC. Its translation: CASSLGTGAYEQYF.

The sample holds one count of this clone. The gene calls are TRBV19 and TRBJ1-2, with D unresolved. This CDR3 comprises 13 residues. Per germline, CDR1 LNHDA and CDR2 SQIVND (reference sequence). The V and J ends lost 6 bases and 3 bases respectively, with 11 bases between them. The CDR3 loop is CASRHPLDYGYTF. The DNA of the CDR3 is TGTGCCAGTAGGCACCCCCTGGACTATGGCTACACCTTC.

This clone was recorded only once. The rearrangement links TRBV7-2 to TRBJ2-3, with D perhaps TRBD1 or TRBD2 (6 bases each). The V gene lost 6 bases and the J gene lost 5 bases, with 15 bases spanning the gap. The germline gives CDR1 SGHTA, CDR2 FQGNSA. The CDR3 is 14 amino acids. CDR3 protein: CASSRGRGEDTQYF. As DNA, the CDR3 is TGTGCCAGCAGTCGCGGAAGGGGGGAAGATACGCAGTATTTT.

This clone was observed a handful of times. DNA for the CDR3: TGTGCCAGCAGCTCTCGGGCCGATGGCTACACCTTC. Translation: CASSSRADGYTF. The V and J genes are TRBV7-2 and TRBJ1-2; no clear D gene. Germline V gene lookup returns CDR1 SGHTA and CDR2 FQGNSA. The CDR3 covers 12 residues. The V gene lost 4 bases and the J gene lost 6 bases, with 9 bases spanning the gap.

The chain links TRBV19 to TRBJ1-1; TRBD1 aligns across 9 bases. The CDR3 loop spans 14 amino acids. V lost 4 bases to trimming and J lost 1 base; unmatched junction nucleotides: 1. Germline lookup yields CDR1 LNHDA and CDR2 SQIVND (reference sequence). The CDR3 DNA is TGTGCCAGTAGTAGGGACAGGGCGAACACTGAAGCTTTCTTT. It specifies CASSRDRANTEAFF.

Within the sample, this clone is medium-sized (0.01 to 0.1%). The chain recombines TRBV18 with TRBJ2-1; D perhaps matches TRBD1 (5 bases). The V gene's germline CDR1 is KGHSH and CDR2 LQKENI. Trimming pared 2 bases from V and 3 bases from J, leaving 8 bases between. CDR3 length equals 14 residues. The CDR3 sequence is CASSPSRVYNEQFF. The CDR3 coding sequence is TGTGCCAGCTCACCAAGCAGGGTCTACAATGAGCAGTTCTTC.

The chain is built from TRBV19 and TRBJ2-3; 13 nucleotides match TRBD2. Germline CDR1 and CDR2: LNHDA and SQIVND (reference sequence). The CDR3 length is 15 residues. V gave up 7 bases and J gave up 3 bases; unmatched junction bases: 4. CDR3 DNA sequence: TGTGCCAGTACTATGGGACTAGCGGGAACAGATACGCAGTATTTT. Its protein is CASTMGLAGTDTQYF.

The V call is TRBV28, the J call TRBJ1-4, with a weak D call TRBD1 (5 bases). V lost 3 bases, J lost 0 bases, and 14 bases lay in between. This CDR3 has 17 amino acids. Germline V gives CDR1 MDHEN, CDR2 SYDVKM. CDR3 region: CASSFDRKKPTNEKLFF. The DNA for the CDR3 is TGTGCCAGCAGTTTTGACAGAAAGAAGCCAACTAATGAAAAACTGTTTTTT.

This chain joins TRBV5-1 and TRBJ1-2; tentative D call: TRBD1 (6 bases). V lost 0 bases, J lost 7 bases, and 16 bases lay in between. The CDR3 is made up of 15 amino acids. From germline, CDR1 is SGHRS and CDR2 YFSETQ. CDR3 sequence: CASSLGGGALFGYTF. The CDR3 DNA sequence: TGCGCCAGCAGCTTGGGCGGGGGCGCGCTTTTTGGCTACACCTTC.

This clone is a singleton in its sample. The chain employs TRBV4-1 and TRBJ1-2; 7 nucleotides line up with TRBD1. The CDR3 spans 18 residues. Trimming cost V 4 bases and J 2 bases; bases outside gene matches: 16. CDR1 MGHRA and CDR2 YSYEKL come from the germline V gene. This CDR3 is CASSLRYPQGYENYGYTF. The DNA for the CDR3 is TGCGCCAGCAGCCTTCGATACCCACAGGGGTATGAGAACTATGGCTACACCTTC.

The rearrangement links TRBV7-9 to TRBJ1-2, with D uncertain. The germline gives CDR1 SEHNR, CDR2 FQNEAQ (reference sequence). Trimming removed 1 base from V and 7 bases from J, with 10 bases in between. The CDR3 has 13 residues. Here the CDR3 reads CASSLVGGSGYTF. The CDR3, as DNA: TGTGCCAGCAGCTTAGTTGGTGGATCTGGCTACACCTTC.

In its sample, this clone was seen a few times. The chain couples TRBV18 to TRBJ1-1; 10 positions match TRBD1. The J segment lost 4 bases and the V segment lost 3 bases, leaving 5 bases of the junction unmatched. CDR3 length: 15 amino acids. The V gene's germline CDR1 is KGHSH and CDR2 LQKENI. The CDR3 region is CASSPGQGGGTEAFF. The CDR3 DNA reads TGTGCCAGCTCACCCGGACAGGGGGGAGGCACTGAAGCTTTCTTT.

The rearrangement joins TRBV4-3 to TRBJ2-7, with 8 bases matching TRBD2. The CDR3 consists of 16 residues. With 3 bases clipped from V and 0 bases from J, the junction kept 7 bases outside the gene matches. In germline, CDR1 is LGHNA, CDR2 YSLEER. The DNA for the CDR3 is TGCGCCAGCAGCCAGACTAAAAGCGGGAGCTCCTACGAGCAGTACTTC. It encodes CASSQTKSGSSYEQYF.

There are a few counts of this clone. The rearrangement joins TRBV20-1 to TRBJ2-7; D gene ambiguous. The germline V gene has CDR1 DFQATT and CDR2 SNEGSKA (reference sequence). V lost 3 bases to trimming and J lost 3 bases, with 12 bases between them. There are 13 residues in the CDR3. CDR3 region: CSASSSGIYEQYF. In DNA form, the CDR3 reads TGCAGTGCTAGTTCGAGTGGGATCTACGAGCAGTACTTC.

V usage is TRBV6-2 or TRBV6-3 and J usage is TRBJ2-6; D is ambiguous. The CDR3 contains 15 residues. From germline, CDR1 is MNHEY and CDR2 SVGEGT. Trimming left V 4 bases short and J 0 bases short, with 7 bases between. The CDR3 here is CASSSRSSGANVLTF. CDR3 DNA sequence: TGTGCCAGCAGTTCCCGTAGCTCTGGGGCCAACGTCCTGACTTTC.

The chain employs TRBV20-1 and TRBJ2-2; tentative D call: TRBD2 (6 bases). The germline V gene encodes CDR1 DFQATT and CDR2 SNEGSKA (reference sequence). V was pared by 3 bases and J by 0 bases, with 11 bases between. This CDR3 comprises 15 residues. This chain's CDR3 is CSASSGLSNTGELFF. CDR3 coding DNA: TGCAGTGCTAGTTCGGGACTCTCGAACACCGGGGAGCTGTTTTTT.